These 30 T cell receptor beta chains came from one sample sequenced in a study of spatial heterogeneity in lung cancer. One entry per CDR3 protein results from TCRdb running MiXCR on the 5' RACE reads. The sample contains about 90,000 distinct CDR3 sequences, roughly 10% of which appear only once. Time point indicated: sample taken at primary tumor resection. Unsorted samples of tumor, nontumor lung or frozen PBMC had their whole RNA sequenced. The starting material was PBMCs, obtained at surgery. The receptors derive from a male donor with early-stage non-small cell lung cancer.

V gene TRBV20-1 combines with J gene TRBJ1-5, with D hard to call. CDR1 and CDR2 from the germline V gene are DFQATT and SNEGSKA (reference sequence). The CDR3 extends over 8 amino acids. V lost 3 bases to trimming and J lost 12 bases, with 3 bases between them. The CDR3 region is CSASGQHF. The CDR3 DNA is TGCAGTGCTAGTGGCCAGCATTTT.

The sample holds many counts of this clonotype. The chain uses TRBV12-3 or TRBV12-4 and TRBJ2-5; a weak D match, TRBD1 (6 bases). The CDR3 totals 13 residues. V was cut by 7 bases and J by 11 bases, with 20 bases left in between. Here the CDR3 reads CASNARGSVRQYF. The DNA of the CDR3 is TGTGCCAGCAACGCGAGGGGGTCCGTAAGGCAGTACTTC.

Of note for this clonotype: A read error may explain this, as a much larger clone is one base away. The chain carries TRBV20-1 and TRBJ2-1; 13 positions agree with TRBD2. The CDR3 is made up of 13 amino acids. Germline CDR1 and CDR2: DFQATT and SNEGSKA (reference sequence). The CDR3 coding sequence is TGCAGTGCTAATAGACTAGCGGGGGGCGAGCAGCTCTTC. It specifies CSANRLAGGEQLF.

This clonotype was observed at least ten times. CDR3 loop: CASSVFGSSNSPLHF. The DNA of the CDR3 is TGTGCCAGCAGTGTCTTCGGGTCCAGCAATTCACCCCTCCACTTT. The chain is built from TRBV6-1 and TRBJ1-6; no definite D call. The CDR3 runs to 15 residues. CDR1 is MNHNS, CDR2 SASEGT, per germline. Trimming stripped 4 bases from V and 7 bases from J, with 14 bases between.

This clonotype was seen repeatedly, ten times or more. The V call is TRBV28, the J call TRBJ1-1; D perhaps matches TRBD1 (5 bases). The CDR3 extends over 14 amino acids. The germline V gene encodes CDR1 MDHEN and CDR2 SYDVKM. Deletions cut 6 bases from V and 0 bases from J, with 11 bases between. CDR3 DNA sequence: TGTGCCAGCAGCAGGGCCCAAATGAACACTGAAGCTTTCTTT. Amino acids: CASSRAQMNTEAFF.

The CDR3 nucleotides are TGCAGTGCTAGACCCACGGGACAGGGGCCAGGATTCTATGGCTACACCTTC. Amino acids: CSARPTGQGPGFYGYTF. The chain uses TRBV20-1 and TRBJ1-2; TRBD1 aligns across 10 bases. CDR1 and CDR2 (germline): DFQATT, SNEGSKA (reference sequence). V lost 2 bases, J lost 4 bases, and 13 bases stayed unmatched. The CDR3 sequence is 17 residues long.

Comment on this clonotype: With a much larger clone just one base away, this may be a read error. The gene calls are TRBV29-1 and TRBJ2-2; no definite D call. CDR3 length equals 15 residues. V lost 3 bases and J lost 0, with 11 bases in between. The germline V gene encodes CDR1 SQVTM and CDR2 ANQGSEA. The DNA of the CDR3 is TGCAGCGTTGAGGTCGCTGGGACGAACACCGGGGAGCTGTTTTTT. Translating gives CSVEVAGTNTGELFF.

This clonotype was observed at least ten times. The chain links TRBV29-1 to TRBJ2-1, with a weak D call TRBD1 (5 bases). V was cut by 5 bases and J by 3 bases, with 17 bases left in between. The CDR3 loop spans 15 amino acids. CDR1 and CDR2 (germline): SQVTM, ANQGSEA. Written as DNA, the CDR3 is TGCAGCGTTCTGGGGTCCTCGACAGTCTACAATGAGCAGTTCTTC. Translation: CSVLGSSTVYNEQFF.

This clonotype was counted many times. The chain combines TRBV29-1 with TRBJ2-4; D ambiguous. Germline V CDR1 and CDR2: SQVTM, ANQGSEA. The CDR3 spans 9 residues. V lost 7 bases and J 9 bases, leaving 7 bases between the germline ends. The CDR3 here is CSARTIQYF. In DNA, the CDR3 is TGCAGCGCCCGGACCATTCAGTACTTC.

This rearrangement joins TRBV5-1 to TRBJ2-1; possibly TRBD1 for D (6 bases). The CDR3 length is 13 residues. Trimming stripped 4 bases from V and 5 bases from J, with 10 bases between. CDR1 and CDR2 (germline): SGHRS, YFSETQ. This chain's CDR3 is CASSKGVNNEQFF. CDR3 nucleotides: TGCGCCAGCAGCAAGGGGGTTAACAATGAGCAGTTCTTC.

This sequence joins TRBV2 and TRBJ2-2; 10 positions match TRBD2. The germline CDR1 and CDR2 sequences are SNHLY and FYNNEI. With 2 bases clipped from V and 1 base from J, the junction kept 7 bases outside the gene matches. The CDR3 extends over 18 amino acids. CDR3 nucleotide sequence: TGTGCCAGCAGTGAATGGGCTAGCGGGAGCCTGAACACCGGGGAGCTGTTTTTT. Residues: CASSEWASGSLNTGELFF.

There are a few counts of this clonotype. The chain employs TRBV20-1 and TRBJ2-7; tentative D call: TRBD1 (7 bases). CDR1 and CDR2 from the germline V gene are DFQATT and SNEGSKA (reference sequence). Trimming stripped 6 bases from V and 3 bases from J, with 21 bases between. CDR3 length: 15 residues. CDR3 sequence reads: CSAASIRQGGYEQYF. The CDR3 DNA reads TGCAGTGCCGCTAGTATTAGGCAGGGGGGCTACGAGCAGTACTTC.

This clonotype was found many times. The genes are TRBV5-5 and TRBJ2-5, with 16 bases lining up with TRBD2. This CDR3 has 18 amino acids. Germline trimming cut 3 bases from V and 5 bases from J; bases unmatched to any gene: 10. CDR1 is SGHKS, CDR2 YYEKEE, per germline (reference sequence). The CDR3 reads CASSWGTSGRAGKETQYF. The CDR3 nucleotides are TGTGCCAGCAGCTGGGGGACTAGCGGGAGGGCCGGGAAGGAGACCCAGTACTTC. The full variable domain, with the rest looked up from reference TRBV5-5 and TRBJ2-5, is DAGVTQSPTHLIKTRGQQVTLRCSPISGHKSVSWYQQVLGQGPQFIFQYYEKEERGRGNFPDRFSARQFPNYSSELNVNALLLGDSALYLCASSWGTSGRAGKETQYFGPGTRLLVL.

This clonotype was observed a few times. The chain employs TRBV6-1 and TRBJ2-1; D is unclear. With 7 bases removed from V and 12 bases from J, the gap between germline ends came to 19 bases. This CDR3 comprises 13 residues. The germline V gene has CDR1 MNHNS and CDR2 SASEGT. The CDR3, as DNA: TGTGCCAGCACCTTCCCGGACGGCACGGGGCAGTTCTTC. Translating gives CASTFPDGTGQFF.

The sample holds many counts of this clonotype. The chain joins TRBV11-2 to TRBJ2-1; D uncertain. Germline V gives CDR1 SGHAT, CDR2 FQNNGV. Trimming removed 5 bases at V and 4 bases at J, with 9 bases between. The CDR3 extends over 13 amino acids. CDR3 DNA sequence: TGTGCCAGCAGCCCCCGTCAGTACAATGAGCAGTTCTTC. It specifies CASSPRQYNEQFF.

As concerns this clonotype: A single base separates this from a much larger clone, so it may be a read error. The chain joins TRBV28 to TRBJ2-7; D gene ambiguous. This CDR3 is built from 11 residues. CDR1 and CDR2 (germline): MDHEN, SYDVKM. V shed 4 bases and J shed 10 bases, with 11 bases lying between them. This CDR3 reads CASSSRSAQYF. The CDR3, as DNA: TGTGCCAGCAGTTCCCGCTCGGCACAGTACTTC.

The genes are TRBV4-2 and TRBJ1-4; TRBD1 agrees at 8 bases. V was pared by 5 bases and J by 8 bases, with 4 bases of the junction left unmatched. Per germline, CDR1 LGHNA and CDR2 YNFKEQ. The CDR3 loop spans 13 amino acids. The CDR3, as DNA: TGTGCCAGCAGCGGACGACAGGGGGAAAAACTGTTTTTT. Its translation: CASSGRQGEKLFF.

This clonotype occurred a few times. V is TRBV20-1 and J is TRBJ1-1; D gene ambiguous. Germline assignment: CDR1 DFQATT and CDR2 SNEGSKA (reference sequence). The V and J ends lost 6 bases and 1 base respectively, with 9 bases between them. CDR3 length: 12 amino acids. This chain's CDR3 is CSAISRNTEAFF. The CDR3 nucleotides read TGCAGTGCGATAAGTCGGAACACTGAAGCTTTCTTT.

This clonotype was seen ten or more times. The gene calls are TRBV29-1 and TRBJ1-1; D is unresolved. The CDR3 extends over 13 amino acids. With 1 base removed from V and 1 base from J, the gap between germline ends came to 7 bases. Looked up from germline, CDR1 is SQVTM and CDR2 is ANQGSEA. The DNA for the CDR3 is TGCAGCGTTGAAGGAACGAGGAACACTGAAGCTTTCTTT. Protein product: CSVEGTRNTEAFF.

This clonotype was found a few times. This sequence joins TRBV20-1 and TRBJ1-1; no firm D call. Germline CDR1 DFQATT, CDR2 SNEGSKA (reference sequence). V lost 0 bases to trimming and J lost 10 bases, with 12 bases between them. The CDR3 is 12 residues long. The CDR3 loop reads CSARDPSRGAFF. The CDR3, as DNA: TGCAGTGCTAGAGATCCGTCCCGAGGAGCTTTCTTT.

The chain recombines TRBV29-1 with TRBJ1-1, with TRBD1 matching 7 bases. There are 12 residues in the CDR3. V lost 3 bases, J lost 4 bases, and 2 bases stayed unmatched. CDR1 is SQVTM, CDR2 ANQGSEA, per germline. The CDR3 spells CSVETGPTEAFF. The CDR3 bases are TGCAGCGTTGAGACAGGGCCCACTGAAGCTTTCTTT.

In its sample, this clonotype was seen a few times. This chain links TRBV30 with TRBJ2-3, with D tentatively TRBD2 (5 bases). The CDR3 sequence is 14 residues long. CDR1 is GTSNPN, CDR2 SVGIG, per germline (reference sequence). Trimming took off 1 base at V and 1 base at J, with 9 bases between the two ends. Here the CDR3 DNA reads TGTGCCTGGAGTGGACTACCAGGCACAGATACGCAGTATTTT. Its translation: CAWSGLPGTDTQYF.

This clonotype was seen a few times. The V gene is TRBV29-1, the J gene TRBJ2-2, with 8 bases fitting TRBD2. CDR3 size: 16 residues. The V segment lost 0 bases and the J segment 5 bases; nucleotides outside the gene matches: 8. The germline V gene encodes CDR1 SQVTM and CDR2 ANQGSEA. The CDR3 protein is CSVEDYTAGETGELFF. As DNA, the CDR3 is TGCAGCGTTGAAGATTATACAGCGGGAGAAACCGGGGAGCTGTTTTTT.

The chain carries TRBV19 and TRBJ1-2; 9 nucleotides line up with TRBD1. The germline V gene has CDR1 LNHDA and CDR2 SQIVND (reference sequence). This CDR3 has 13 residues. Trimming cost V 5 bases and J 10 bases; bases outside gene matches: 8. The CDR3 here is CASSPTGGYDYTF. CDR3 coding DNA: TGTGCCAGTAGTCCAACAGGGGGCTACGACTACACCTTC.

The table lists this clonotype with a few counts. This rearrangement joins TRBV6-2 or TRBV6-3 to TRBJ2-6; TRBD2 might be the D (6 bases). The V and J ends lost 6 bases and 3 bases respectively, with 15 bases between them. The CDR3 has 16 amino acids. Per the germline V gene, CDR1 is MNHEY and CDR2 is SVGEGT. The CDR3 DNA follows: TGTGCCAGCAGCGGGTCGGGGGATATTGGGGCCAACGTCCTGACTTTC. Translated, it gives CASSGSGDIGANVLTF.

This clonotype has only a few counts. The chain carries TRBV9 and TRBJ2-3; TRBD2 matches at 11 bases. Per germline, CDR1 SGDLS and CDR2 YYNGEE. The CDR3 totals 15 residues. J gave up 4 bases and V 3 bases, and 4 bases lay outside the gene matches. CDR3 nucleotides: TGTGCCAGCAGCGCTCTAGCGGGGGGTTCAGATACGCAGTATTTT. Protein sequence: CASSALAGGSDTQYF.

This clonotype was counted ten times or more. CDR3 region: CASSRGDRESQYF. For the CDR3, the DNA is TGCGCCAGCAGCCGGGGAGACAGGGAATCACAGTACTTC. The rearrangement uses TRBV5-1 and TRBJ2-7; 7 nucleotides match TRBD1. Unmatched junction bases numbered 11, after V lost 4 bases and J lost 10 bases. Germline V gene data show CDR1 as SGHRS and CDR2 as YFSETQ. The CDR3 sequence is 13 residues long.

This clonotype was observed at least ten times. The chain combines TRBV7-9 with TRBJ1-2, with a weak D call TRBD1 (5 bases). The CDR3 is 15 residues long. Germline V gene lookup returns CDR1 SEHNR and CDR2 FQNEAQ (reference sequence). The ends were cut back, 0 bases at V and 8 bases at J, with 16 bases in the middle. CDR3 amino acids: CASSLAGGRPAGYTF. The CDR3 coding sequence is TGTGCCAGCAGCTTAGCGGGGGGACGACCAGCGGGCTACACCTTC. Full variable domain (missing parts from reference TRBV7-9 and TRBJ1-2): DTGVSQNPRHKITKRGQNVTFRCDPISEHNRLYWYRQTLGQGPEFLTYFQNEAQLEKSRLLSDRFSAERPKGSFSTLEIQRTEQGDSAMYLCASSLAGGRPAGYTFGSGTRLTVV.

This clonotype was detected only once. The chain uses TRBV7-9 and TRBJ2-5; 10 bases are shared with TRBD2. V was pared by 6 bases and J by 4 bases, with 20 bases of the junction left unmatched. The CDR3 runs 19 residues. Germline V CDR1 and CDR2: SEHNR, FQNEAQ (reference sequence). The CDR3 sequence: CASSASSSGSMGRGETQYF. CDR3 bases: TGTGCCAGCAGTGCCTCTTCTAGCGGGAGTATGGGAAGGGGAGAGACCCAGTACTTC.

In this sample, this clonotype turned up many times. The chain uses TRBV10-3 and TRBJ2-7, with TRBD1 matching 9 bases. V gave up 6 bases and J gave up 6 bases; unmatched junction bases: 9. Germline CDR1 is ENHRY and CDR2 is SYGVKD. This CDR3 contains 14 residues. The CDR3 loop is CAISPGQGNSEQYF. As DNA, the CDR3 is TGTGCCATCAGCCCAGGACAGGGGAACTCCGAGCAGTACTTC.